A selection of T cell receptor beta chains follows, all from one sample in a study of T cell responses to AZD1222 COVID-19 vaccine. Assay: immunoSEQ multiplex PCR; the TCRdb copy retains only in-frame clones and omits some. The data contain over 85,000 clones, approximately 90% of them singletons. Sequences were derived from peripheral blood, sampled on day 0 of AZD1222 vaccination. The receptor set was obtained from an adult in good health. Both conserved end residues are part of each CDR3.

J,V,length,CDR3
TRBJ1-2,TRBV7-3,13,CASSLGQTYGYTF
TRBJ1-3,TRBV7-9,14,CASSLGIGGNTIYF
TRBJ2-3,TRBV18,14,CASSPRTSTDTQYF
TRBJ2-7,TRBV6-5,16,CASSYSGLASSYEQYF
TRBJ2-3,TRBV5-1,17,CASSDPTSGTSTDTQYF
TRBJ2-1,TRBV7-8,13,CASSSDRYNEQFF
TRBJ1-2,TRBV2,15,CASSEEDRTVYGYTF
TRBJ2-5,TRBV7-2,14,CASTPRRTQETQYF
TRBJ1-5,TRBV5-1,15,CASSLAGQGDQPQHF
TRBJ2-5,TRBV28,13,CASRNGGEETQYF
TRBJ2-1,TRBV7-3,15,CASSLRASGLNEQFF
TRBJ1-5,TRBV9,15,CASSDGTKSNQPQHF
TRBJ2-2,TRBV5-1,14,CASSLDYNTGELFF
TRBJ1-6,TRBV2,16,CASSEVSPGPDSPLHF
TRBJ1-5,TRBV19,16,CARSKTTGTRNQPQHF
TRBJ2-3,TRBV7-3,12,CASSSLTDTQYF
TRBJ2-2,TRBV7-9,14,CAKRDREGTGELFF
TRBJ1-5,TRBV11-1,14,CASAAGAGDQPQHF
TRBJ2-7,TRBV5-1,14,CASSLEGSSYEQYF
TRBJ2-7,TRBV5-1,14,CASSYLQGAGEQYF
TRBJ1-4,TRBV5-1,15,CASSLETGKNEKLFF
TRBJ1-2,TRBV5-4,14,CASSPRDGSYGYTF
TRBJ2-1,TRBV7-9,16,CASRITGTSGNNEQFF
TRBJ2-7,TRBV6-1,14,CASSDGRQGDEQYF
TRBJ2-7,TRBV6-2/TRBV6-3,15,CASSYHLAGGGEQYF
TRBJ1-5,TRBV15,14,CATSSGTPDQPQHF
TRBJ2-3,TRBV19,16,CASSGQGAAGGDTQYF
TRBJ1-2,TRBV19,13,CASSAGTGPGYTF
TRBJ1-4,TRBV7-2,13,CATSLGTNEKLFF
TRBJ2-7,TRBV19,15,CASSIVEGARYEQYF
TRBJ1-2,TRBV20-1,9,CRGDYGYTF
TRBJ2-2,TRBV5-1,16,CASSLPQGAGTGELFF
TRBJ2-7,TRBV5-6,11,CASSLGYEQYF
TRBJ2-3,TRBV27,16,CASSLQLAGSTDTQYF
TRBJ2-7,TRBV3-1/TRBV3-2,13,CASSQGLPYEQYF
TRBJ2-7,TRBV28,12,CASSFPTREQYF
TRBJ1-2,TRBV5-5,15,CASSLSGRGSYGYTF
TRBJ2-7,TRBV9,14,CASGRSRGGSEQYF
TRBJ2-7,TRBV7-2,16,CASSLGLGSGVGKQYF
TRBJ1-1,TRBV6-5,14,CASSYARTDTEAFF
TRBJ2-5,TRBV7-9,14,CASSEGLARETQYF
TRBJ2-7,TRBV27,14,CASSLSVRASEQYF
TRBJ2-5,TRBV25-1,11,CASSDTGTQYF
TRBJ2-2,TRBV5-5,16,CASSIGLAGLTGELFF
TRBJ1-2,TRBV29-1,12,CSARDQGYGYTF
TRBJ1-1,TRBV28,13,CATAVRINTEAFF
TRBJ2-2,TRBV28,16,CASRGGTGTITGELFF
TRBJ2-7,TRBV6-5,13,CASSRGLHYEQYF
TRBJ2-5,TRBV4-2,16,CASSQGASGIRETQYF
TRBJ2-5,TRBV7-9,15,CASSLRGGTEETQYF
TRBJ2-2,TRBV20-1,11,CSVANTGELFF